The clone carrying this T cell receptor (beta chain) came up many times. Its cognate antigen is unknown. This specimen comes from a study of blood T cells in healthy people across ages. Points from the study as a whole: Roughly linearly, TCR beta diversity per million T cells fell as age increased. Naive CD4+ cells and diversity were both higher in long-lived donors than in aged donors.

A minimum of 7 million PBMCs was isolated per sample. Together with a sample-barcoded 5' primer, a J-beta primer mix was included in a second PCR lasting about 6 to 12 cycles. Every cDNA was tagged by a template-switch adaptor with 12 random nucleotides. From the 5' RACE reads, TCRdb called clonotypes with MiXCR, one entry per CDR3 protein. The sample yields under 750,000 distinct CDR3 sequences, around 48% seen once. This CDR3 is 15 amino acids long. Germline values: CDR1 MNHNY, CDR2 SVGAGI (reference sequence). The germline V and J ends were trimmed by 0 bases and 2 bases, with 8 bases remaining between them.

The clonotype was recovered from a man at least 80 years old in good health. The chain links TRBV6-6 to TRBJ1-5; D remains ambiguous. Sequencing was done on a sample of blood. CDR3 loop: CASSYSFRGNQPQHF. The CDR3 bases are TGTGCCAGCAGTTACTCTTTCCGGGGCAATCAGCCCCAGCATTTT.